A single sample gave rise to the 2 T cell receptor beta chains below, sequenced in a study of tumor and adjacent non-tumor tissue in lung cancer. RNA was extracted from bulk tissue without any cell sorting. The normal lung tissue was taken more than 3 cm from the tumor edge. TCRbeta libraries were built with three rounds of nested PCR, modified from ARM-PCR. TCRdb analysed the multiplex PCR reads with MiXCR anew, one entry per CDR3 protein. This sample has 94,000 or so distinct CDR3 sequences, with around 76% found just once. Sequenced material: distant non-tumor lung tissue. These receptors were collected from a woman in her 50s with non-small cell lung cancer.

The chain combines TRBV9 with TRBJ1-2; TRBD1 is a possible D gene (6 bases). This CDR3 contains 12 residues. Germline assignment: CDR1 SGDLS and CDR2 YYNGEE. Trimming stripped 2 bases from V and 8 bases from J, with 10 bases between. The chain's CDR3 is CASSVSGVGYTF. In nucleotides, the CDR3 is TGTGCCAGCAGCGTCTCAGGGGTAGGCTACACCTTC.

The chain has TRBV19 and TRBJ2-4; D is possibly TRBD1 (5 bases). This CDR3 is 15 amino acids long. The germline V gene has CDR1 LNHDA and CDR2 SQIVND (reference sequence). Between the trimmed V and J ends, which lost 3 bases and 5 bases, there was a span of 14 bases. The CDR3 nucleotides are TGTGCCAGTAGTATGAGTGGCAGGGCAGAAAACATTCAGTACTTC. Protein sequence: CASSMSGRAENIQYF.